The clone carrying this T cell receptor (beta chain) was seen at least ten times. What it binds is not known. The sample belongs to a study of T cells in Graves' hyperthyroidism and ophthalmopathy. The CDR3 extends over 14 amino acids. The V end was cut by 1 base, the J end by 7 bases, with 11 bases between. Germline V lookup: CDR1 SEHNR, CDR2 FQNEAQ (reference sequence). Whole-study findings and limits: Ophthalmopathy was identified by the model a median around 5.9 months ahead of onset. Expanded thyroid clonotypes (above 0.001) were mostly also found in blood.

Disease duration was under 3 months in the ophthalmopathy patients, who also had a Clinical Activity Score of at least 3 and a NOSPECS grade of at least 4. Fresh peripheral blood, around 9.2 ml of it, supplied the PBMCs. The CDR3 regions of TCR beta were amplified from RNA transcripts. The TCR CDR3 first-round RT-PCR relied on the HTBI primer set. TCRdb reanalysed the multiplex PCR reads using MiXCR and keeps one entry per CDR3 protein. The table shows roughly 350,000 distinct CDR3 sequences, with roughly 15% occurring only once. The sequence was collected from a woman aged 40 to 50 with Graves' ophthalmopathy. Sequences were obtained from blood. The chain is built from TRBV7-9 and TRBJ1-3; D ambiguous. The CDR3 coding sequence is TGTGCCAGCAGCTTAGAGAATCGACTTAACACCATATATTTT. Amino acid sequence: CASSLENRLNTIYF.